Below, 4 T cell receptor beta chains from the same sample are listed, as sequenced in a study of blood T cell repertoires in COVID-19 (TCRdb year 2020). Library preparation was by the immunoSEQ multiplex PCR assay. This is the immuneACCESS table as TCRdb keeps it, with only in-frame sequences that have V and J called. A part of the clones is gone; compared with another copy, unresolved V genes explain less than half, and the rest is unexplained. This sample comprises roughly 97,000 clones, 90% of them detected only once. 1.5% to 2% of the sample is in the top ten clones. Sample: peripheral blood. These receptors were collected from a man aged 55-75 years with acute or convalescent COVID-19.

This clone showed up just once. The chain is built from TRBV12-3 or TRBV12-4 and TRBJ2-7; the D gene is possibly TRBD2 (5 bases). The CDR3 sequence is 12 residues long. Deletions cut 5 bases from V and 3 bases from J, with 8 bases between. This CDR3 reads CASSTGIYEQYV. The CDR3 DNA reads as TGTGCCAGCAGTACCGGGATCTACGAGCAGTACGTC.

This chain joins TRBV5-1 and TRBJ1-2; TRBD1 aligns across 7 bases. With 4 bases clipped from V and 4 bases from J, the junction kept 10 bases outside the gene matches. CDR3 length: 15 residues. Germline V gene lookup returns CDR1 SGHRS and CDR2 YFSETQ. This CDR3 is CASSAVRGDSYGYTF. As DNA, the CDR3 is TGCGCCAGCAGCGCGGTAAGAGGGGACAGCTATGGCTACACCTTC. Full variable domain (remainder filled in from reference TRBV5-1 and TRBJ1-2): KAGVTQTPRYLIKTRGQQVTLSCSPISGHRSVSWYQQTPGQGLQFLFEYFSETQRNKGNFPGRFSGRQFSNSRSEMNVSTLELGDSALYLCASSAVRGDSYGYTFGSGTRLTVV.

The chain recombines TRBV3-1 (or the pseudogene TRBV3-2) with TRBJ2-5; TRBD2 aligns across 12 bases. Germline CDR1 is LGHDT and CDR2 is YNNKEL (reference sequence). With 4 bases clipped from V and 5 bases from J, the junction kept 11 bases outside the gene matches. This CDR3 region has 17 residues. The CDR3 DNA sequence: TGTGCCAGCAGCCCCAAGACCGGACTAGCGGGGTGGGAGACCCAGTACTTC. This codes for CASSPKTGLAGWETQYF.

CDR3 coding DNA: TGTGCCAGCAGCCCCGGAGGTGGGAGGGGCGGCTATGGCTACACCTTC. Its translation is CASSPGGGRGGYGYTF. This sequence joins TRBV7-2 and TRBJ1-2; D is perhaps TRBD1 (5 bases). In germline, CDR1 is SGHTA, CDR2 FQGNSA. The CDR3 is 16 amino acids. Trimming pared 5 bases from V and 4 bases from J, leaving 20 bases between.